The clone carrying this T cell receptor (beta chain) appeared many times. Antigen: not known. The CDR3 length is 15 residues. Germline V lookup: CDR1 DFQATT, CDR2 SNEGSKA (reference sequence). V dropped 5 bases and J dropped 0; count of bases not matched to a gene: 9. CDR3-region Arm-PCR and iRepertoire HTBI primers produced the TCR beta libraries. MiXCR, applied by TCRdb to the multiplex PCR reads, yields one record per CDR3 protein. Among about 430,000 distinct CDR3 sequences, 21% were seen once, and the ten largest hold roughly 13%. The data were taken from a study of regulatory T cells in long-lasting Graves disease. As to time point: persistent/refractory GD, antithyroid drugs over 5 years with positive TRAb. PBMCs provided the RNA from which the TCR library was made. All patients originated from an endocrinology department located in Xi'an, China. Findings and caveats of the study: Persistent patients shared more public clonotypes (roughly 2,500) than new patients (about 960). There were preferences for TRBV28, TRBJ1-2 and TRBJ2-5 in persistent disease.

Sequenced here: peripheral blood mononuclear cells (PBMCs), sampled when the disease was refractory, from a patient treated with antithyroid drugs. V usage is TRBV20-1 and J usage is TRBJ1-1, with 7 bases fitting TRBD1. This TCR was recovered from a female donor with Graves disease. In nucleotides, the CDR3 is TGCAGTGCTCCCAACGGACAGGAATTGAACACTGAAGCTTTCTTT. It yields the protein CSAPNGQELNTEAFF.